The 21 T cell receptor beta chains given below trace back to one sample, sequenced in a study of T cells in Graves' hyperthyroidism and ophthalmopathy. The investigators amplified TCR beta CDR3 regions from RNA transcripts. The primer set for the first-round RT-PCR of the TCR CDR3 was HTBI. TCRdb ran MiXCR on the multiplex PCR reads and lists one entry per CDR3 protein. The sample includes 750,000 to 900,000 distinct CDR3 sequences, around 38% seen only once; the top ten take approximately 8.7%. Input material: blood. Source of these receptors: a young man with Graves' hyperthyroidism.

This CDR3 reads CASSHGGGPGSGANVLTF. In nucleotides, the CDR3 is TGTGCCAGTAGCCACGGCGGGGGGCCCGGCTCTGGGGCCAACGTCCTGACTTTC. J is TRBJ2-6 and V is TRBV19; 8 positions match TRBD2. Unmatched junction bases numbered 10, after V lost 6 bases and J lost 0 bases. The CDR3 has 18 amino acids. The V gene's germline CDR1 is LNHDA and CDR2 SQIVND (reference sequence).

The chain carries TRBV19 and TRBJ1-1; D perhaps matches TRBD1 (5 bases). V was cut by 6 bases and J by 0 bases, with 20 bases left in between. Germline loops: CDR1 LNHDA, CDR2 SQIVND (reference sequence). The CDR3 is 17 amino acids. For the CDR3, the DNA is TGTGCCAGTAGCCCACGGGCAGGGTCCCTCATGAACACTGAAGCTTTCTTT. Its translation is CASSPRAGSLMNTEAFF. Full variable domain (rest looked up from reference TRBV19 and TRBJ1-1): DGGITQSPKYLFRKEGQNVTLSCEQNLNHDAMYWYRQDPGQGLRLIYYSQIVNDFQKGDIAEGYSVSREKKESFPLTVTSAQKNPTAFYLCASSPRAGSLMNTEAFFGQGTRLTVV.

The chain joins TRBV5-1 to TRBJ2-7, with 10 bases that match TRBD1. The germline gives CDR1 SGHRS, CDR2 YFSETQ. Trimming at V came to 5 bases and at J to 1 base, leaving 3 bases not matched to a gene. The length of the CDR3 is 14 residues. The CDR3 DNA follows: TGCGCCAGCAGGTGGGGACAGGGGTCCTACGAGCAGTACTTC. Its protein is CASRWGQGSYEQYF.

This chain joins TRBV5-1 and TRBJ2-7; 9 bases agree with TRBD1. V shed 0 bases and J 3 bases; nucleotides not matched to a gene: 7. Germline CDR1 reads SGHRS; CDR2 reads YFSETQ. CDR3 length equals 16 residues. The CDR3 loop is CASSLEATGGFYEQYF. CDR3 nucleotides: TGCGCCAGCAGCTTGGAGGCGACAGGGGGTTTCTACGAGCAGTACTTC.

The chain recombines TRBV5-1 with TRBJ2-6; D not resolved. CDR1 is SGHRS and CDR2 is YFSETQ in the germline V gene. Trimming took off 4 bases at V and 0 bases at J, with 8 bases between the two ends. The CDR3 sequence is 15 residues long. CDR3 amino acids: CASSPRTSGANVLTF. The CDR3 DNA sequence: TGCGCCAGCAGCCCCCGGACCTCTGGGGCCAACGTCCTGACTTTC.

This clonotype was counted at least ten times. The V call is TRBV5-1, the J call TRBJ1-5; the D gene is possibly TRBD1 (6 bases). The V end lost 0 bases, the J end lost 7 bases, and 11 bases lay between the germline ends. In germline, CDR1 is SGHRS, CDR2 YFSETQ. The CDR3 extends over 14 amino acids. CDR3 DNA sequence: TGCGCCAGCAGCTTGGGGGCAGGGGAACAGCCCCAGCATTTT. Protein product: CASSLGAGEQPQHF.

About this clonotype: This may arise from a read error, as a much more abundant clone is one base away. The rearrangement uses TRBV15 and TRBJ1-4; D is ambiguous. CDR3 length: 14 residues. V was trimmed by 1 base and J by 2 bases, leaving 5 bases between them. Per the germline V gene, CDR1 is LNHNV and CDR2 is YYDKDF (reference sequence). The chain's CDR3 is CATSRGPTNEKLFF. The CDR3 region has the DNA TGTGCCACCAGCAGAGGGCCCACTAATGAAAAACTGTTTTTT. The whole variable domain, remainder taken from reference TRBV15 and TRBJ1-4, is DAMVIQNPRYQVTQFGKPVTLSCSQTLNHNVMYWYQQKSSQAPKLLFHYYDKDFNNEADTPDNFQSRRPNTSFCFLDIRSPGLGDTAMYLCATSRGPTNEKLFFGSGTQLSVL.

The V and J genes are TRBV7-3 and TRBJ2-7; D possibly matches TRBD1 or TRBD2 (5 bases each). Trimming stripped 2 bases from V and 3 bases from J, with 14 bases between. There are 15 residues in the CDR3. Germline CDR1 SGHTA, CDR2 FQGTGA. The CDR3 reads CASSLSAGTLYEQYF. The CDR3 nucleotides read TGTGCCAGCAGCTTATCGGCAGGGACGCTCTACGAGCAGTACTTC.

This clonotype was counted between two and nine times. The V gene is TRBV6-1, the J gene TRBJ1-4; D is unresolved. CDR1 is MNHNS, CDR2 SASEGT, per germline. This CDR3 region has 11 residues. V was shortened by 5 bases and J by 8 bases, with 6 bases between the two germline ends. CDR3 in DNA: TGTGCCAGCAGTAACAGCGAAAAACTGTTTTTT. It translates to CASSNSEKLFF.

V and J are TRBV10-3 and TRBJ1-6, with a possible D match to TRBD1 (6 bases). V was pared by 4 bases and J by 8 bases, with 21 bases between. CDR1 is ENHRY and CDR2 is SYGVKD in the germline V gene. The CDR3 sequence is 17 residues long. This chain's CDR3 is CAISASSLRGGDSPLHF. CDR3 sequence (DNA): TGTGCCATCAGTGCCAGCAGCTTAAGGGGGGGGGATTCACCCCTCCACTTT.

Ten or more counts support this clonotype. The chain employs TRBV19 and TRBJ1-2, with a weak D call TRBD1 (5 bases). V gave up 3 bases and J gave up 1 base, with 15 bases separating them. The CDR3 covers 16 residues. In germline, CDR1 is LNHDA, CDR2 SQIVND (reference sequence). CDR3 nucleotides: TGTGCCAGTAGTATCCCCGGGGACGCCCTTAACTATGGCTACACCTTC. Protein sequence: CASSIPGDALNYGYTF. Supplemented by reference TRBV19 and TRBJ1-2, the full variable domain reads DGGITQSPKYLFRKEGQNVTLSCEQNLNHDAMYWYRQDPGQGLRLIYYSQIVNDFQKGDIAEGYSVSREKKESFPLTVTSAQKNPTAFYLCASSIPGDALNYGYTFGSGTRLTVV.

As to this clonotype: Relative to the germline gene, one junction end is altered; a read error may explain this. This chain connects TRBV2 to TRBJ2-5; D gene ambiguous. In germline, CDR1 is SNHLY, CDR2 FYNNEI. The CDR3 extends over 13 amino acids. CDR3 residues: CASTRKAQKTQYF. The CDR3, as DNA: TGTGCCAGCACCAGGAAAGCCCAAAAGACCCAGTACTTC.

Regarding this clonotype: A junction boundary mismatches the germline segment, possibly from a read error. This rearrangement joins TRBV2 to TRBJ2-5, with a tentative D call TRBD1 (6 bases). There are 15 residues in the CDR3. The germline V gene encodes CDR1 SNHLY and CDR2 FYNNEI. CDR3 in amino acids: CASSHRQAPQEAQYF. DNA for the CDR3: TGTGCCAGCAGTCATCGACAGGCCCCGCAAGAGGCCCAGTACTTC.

In its sample, this clonotype was seen a few times. The DNA of the CDR3 is TGTGCTAGTGGTTTTGCGGGTTCTGGGGCCAACGTCCTGACTTTC. This translates into CASGFAGSGANVLTF. The gene calls are TRBV12-5 and TRBJ2-6; D perhaps matches TRBD2 (5 bases). The length of the CDR3 is 15 residues. Germline values: CDR1 LGHNT, CDR2 FRNRAP. The V gene lost 3 bases and the J gene lost 1 base, with 7 bases spanning the gap.

This clonotype was seen a handful of times. The genes are TRBV5-6 and TRBJ2-5; D is possibly TRBD1 or TRBD2 (5 bases each). This CDR3 is built from 14 residues. The germline V gene encodes CDR1 SGHDT and CDR2 YYEEEE. Trimming left V 2 bases short and J 0 bases short, with 8 bases between. CDR3 nucleotide sequence: TGTGCCAGCAGCTTCCTGGGGGACCAAGAGACCCAGTACTTC. Protein sequence: CASSFLGDQETQYF.

In its sample, this clonotype was seen a few times. The J gene is TRBJ2-5, the V gene TRBV7-9, with 11 bases matching TRBD1. Germline V gene data show CDR1 as SEHNR and CDR2 as FQNEAQ (reference sequence). There are 15 residues in the CDR3. The ends lost 5 bases at V and 4 bases at J; junction bases unmatched: 6. The CDR3 loop is CASSIGQGARETQYF. The CDR3 DNA follows: TGTGCCAGCAGCATCGGACAGGGGGCGCGAGAGACCCAGTACTTC.

This clonotype was recorded a few times. The chain has TRBV12-3 or TRBV12-4 and TRBJ1-1, with D unresolved. The V and J ends lost 2 bases and 6 bases respectively, with 10 bases between them. CDR3 size: 13 residues. The CDR3 protein is CASSLRKGAEAFF. The CDR3 nucleotides read TGTGCCAGCAGTTTACGGAAGGGCGCTGAAGCTTTCTTT.

The rearrangement uses TRBV4-1 and TRBJ1-4, with 8 bases fitting TRBD1. After removal of 4 bases from V and 0 bases from J, the junction contained 4 bases not matched to a gene. CDR1 and CDR2 (germline): MGHRA, YSYEKL. This CDR3 is 16 amino acids long. The CDR3 protein is CASSRTGPATNEKLFF. For the CDR3, the DNA is TGCGCCAGCAGCCGGACAGGGCCTGCAACTAATGAAAAACTGTTTTTT.

The V call is TRBV20-1, the J call TRBJ2-7; maybe TRBD1 (5 bases). The CDR3 extends over 14 amino acids. CDR1 DFQATT and CDR2 SNEGSKA come from the germline V gene (reference sequence). V gave up 3 bases and J gave up 2 bases, with 14 bases separating them. The CDR3 DNA reads TGCAGTGCTAGTAGGGCAGGGCTTCCCTACGAGCAGTACTTC. Encoded protein: CSASRAGLPYEQYF.

This clonotype came up many times. This rearrangement joins TRBV7-9 to TRBJ2-7, with 8 bases identical to TRBD1. This CDR3 has 13 residues. Germline trimming cut 5 bases from V and 6 bases from J; bases unmatched to any gene: 6. The V gene's germline CDR1 is SEHNR and CDR2 FQNEAQ (reference sequence). CDR3 amino acids: CASSPLTGGEQYF. For the CDR3, the DNA is TGTGCCAGCAGCCCGTTAACAGGGGGCGAGCAGTACTTC.

Comment on this clonotype: This sequence may be a read error, since a much larger clone differs from it by one base. This chain uses TRBV10-2 with TRBJ2-7, with a tentative D call TRBD2 (6 bases). Per germline, CDR1 WSHSY and CDR2 SAAADI. The CDR3 is made up of 14 amino acids. Deletions cut 4 bases from V and 2 bases from J, with 12 bases between. The CDR3 bases are TGCGCCAGCAGTGCCGGGAGAGGTGCCTACGAGCAGTACTTC. It encodes CASSAGRGAYEQYF.